Listed below are T cell receptor beta chains from one sample, sequenced in a study of spatial heterogeneity in lung cancer. TCRdb processed the 5' RACE reads anew with MiXCR; each CDR3 protein has one entry. The data contain more than 7,500 distinct CDR3 sequences, about 8.8% of them singletons. Here the sequenced sample was lung tumor tissue, taken at surgery. The source is a male donor with early-stage non-small cell lung cancer. The CDR3 runs from the conserved cysteine through the conserved F or W. The D gene is left open where the match is weak. Only part of the rows carry a size: once, few, many, or a class if the clone is expanded.

.	TRBV29-1	TRBD2	TRBJ2-5	CSVSGRREMETQYF	TGCAGCGTTTCAGGGCGGCGGGAGATGGAGACCCAGTACTTC
many	TRBV27	.	TRBJ2-7	CASSFRDSGEQYF	TGTGCCAGCAGTTTCCGGGACTCGGGCGAGCAGTACTTC
few	TRBV29-1	TRBD1	TRBJ2-7	CSVQGVDAYEQYF	TGCAGCGTCCAGGGGGTTGATGCCTACGAGCAGTACTTC
many	TRBV10-3	.	TRBJ2-5	CASRDSQETQYF	TGTGCCAGCCGGGACTCCCAAGAGACCCAGTACTTC
many	TRBV9	TRBD2	TRBJ2-7	CASSVELAGGYDEQYF	TGTGCCAGCAGCGTAGAACTAGCGGGGGGTTACGACGAGCAGTACTTC
many	TRBV28	TRBD1	TRBJ2-7	CASSLPHRGYEQYF	TGTGCCAGCAGTTTGCCCCACAGGGGCTACGAGCAGTACTTC
few	TRBV4-2	.	TRBJ2-1	CASSQDTGRVYEQFF	TGTGCCAGCAGCCAAGATACAGGCAGGGTATATGAGCAGTTCTTC
many	TRBV19	.	TRBJ1-5	CASSQPRPYQPQHF	TGTGCCAGTAGTCAGCCCCGTCCTTATCAGCCCCAGCATTTT
.	TRBV5-6	.	TRBJ1-2	CASSSGTYGYTF	TGTGCCAGCAGCTCCGGGACCTATGGCTACACCTTC
many	TRBV5-4	.	TRBJ1-5	CASSYDSNQPQHF	TGTGCCAGCAGCTATGACAGTAATCAGCCCCAGCATTTT
few	TRBV9	TRBD2	TRBJ2-7	CASSQSGSLNEQYF	TGTGCCAGCAGCCAGAGCGGGAGCCTGAACGAGCAGTACTTC
many	TRBV4-3	TRBD2	TRBJ2-3	CASSRVAGVNRADTQYF	TGCGCCAGCAGCCGAGTAGCGGGAGTTAACCGGGCAGATACGCAGTATTTT
many	TRBV5-4	.	TRBJ2-5	CASSLGPLETQYF	TGTGCCAGCAGCTTGGGGCCCCTGGAGACCCAGTACTTC
medium-sized	TRBV12-3/TRBV12-4	.	TRBJ2-2	CASSLGHTITGELFF	TGTGCCAGCAGTCTCGGACATACTATCACCGGGGAGCTGTTTTTT
many	TRBV27	.	TRBJ1-2	CASSSKGSYGYTF	TGTGCCAGCAGCTCCAAAGGGTCCTATGGCTACACCTTC
many	TRBV7-9	.	TRBJ1-2	CASSQGTYGYGYTF	TGTGCCAGCAGCCAGGGGACGTACGGCTATGGCTACACCTTC
many	TRBV5-4	.	TRBJ1-2	CASSPSAGPANYGYTF	TGTGCCAGCAGCCCATCTGCAGGGCCTGCTAACTATGGCTACACCTTC
few	TRBV11-2	.	TRBJ2-1	CASSLEGFPNEQFF	TGTGCCAGCAGCTTAGAGGGCTTCCCCAATGAGCAGTTCTTC
many	TRBV5-1	.	TRBJ2-7	CASSVWDGSYEQYF	TGCGCCAGCAGCGTGTGGGACGGAAGTTACGAGCAGTACTTC
few	TRBV6-1	.	TRBJ1-6	CASSEVLHSDSPLHF	TGTGCCAGCAGTGAAGTGCTTCATTCAGATTCACCCCTCCACTTT
many	TRBV2	TRBD1	TRBJ2-5	CASSEGRGSGETQYF	TGTGCCAGCAGTGAAGGCAGGGGGTCGGGAGAGACCCAGTACTTC
large	TRBV29-1	TRBD2	TRBJ2-7	CSVEGGTTYEQYF	TGCAGCGTTGAGGGAGGGACTACCTACGAGCAGTACTTC
many	TRBV10-3	.	TRBJ1-5	CAIGGGNEPQHF	TGTGCCATCGGTGGGGGGAATGAGCCCCAGCATTTT
many	TRBV7-2	.	TRBJ1-3	CASRSGSGNTIYF	TGTGCCAGCAGATCAGGTTCTGGAAACACCATATATTTT
large	TRBV4-1	.	TRBJ2-5	CASEGEGKETQYF	TGCGCCAGCGAGGGAGAGGGAAAGGAGACCCAGTACTTC
medium-sized	TRBV5-1	.	TRBJ2-6	CASSPGRISGANVLTF	TGCGCCAGCAGCCCCGGCAGGATCTCTGGGGCCAACGTCCTGACTTTC
few	TRBV15	.	TRBJ1-2	CATSRAGTNYGYTF	TGTGCCACCAGCAGGGCAGGGACTAACTATGGCTACACCTTC
medium-sized	TRBV7-9	.	TRBJ2-4	CASSPTGTNIQYF	TGTGCCAGCAGCCCGACTGGTACAAACATTCAGTACTTC
few	TRBV9	TRBD2	TRBJ2-3	CASSSGTSGFADTQYF	TGTGCCAGCAGCTCAGGGACTAGCGGGTTTGCAGATACGCAGTATTTT
many	TRBV4-3	.	TRBJ2-3	CASSQRVKGLALSTDTQYF	TGCGCCAGCAGCCAAAGAGTAAAGGGATTAGCGCTTAGCACAGATACGCAGTATTTT
many	TRBV20-1	TRBD2	TRBJ2-5	CSAPLGLAGGGETQYF	TGCAGTGCCCCTCTCGGACTAGCGGGAGGAGGGGAGACCCAGTACTTC
.	TRBV20-1	.	TRBJ2-7	CSARPSNQHYEQYF	TGCAGTGCTAGACCCTCTAACCAACACTACGAGCAGTACTTC
many	TRBV7-8	.	TRBJ1-5	CASSLGPKNQPQHF	TGTGCCAGCAGCTTAGGGCCCAAGAATCAGCCCCAGCATTTT
many	TRBV7-2	.	TRBJ2-3	CASSLRRAASTDTQYF	TGTGCCAGCAGCTTACGTAGGGCAGCTAGCACAGATACGCAGTATTTT
many	TRBV11-3	.	TRBJ2-2	CASSLVRNTGELFF	TGTGCCAGCAGCTTGGTTCGGAACACCGGGGAGCTGTTTTTT
many	TRBV29-1	.	TRBJ2-2	CSVWEVGNTGELFF	TGCAGCGTCTGGGAAGTCGGGAACACCGGGGAGCTGTTTTTT
.	TRBV5-1	.	TRBJ2-7	CASSFGPNSYEQYF	TGCGCCAGCAGCTTCGGACCCAACTCCTACGAGCAGTACTTC
medium-sized	TRBV11-2	.	TRBJ1-1	CASSLEGQGEAFF	TGTGCCAGCAGCTTAGAGGGGCAGGGTGAAGCTTTCTTT
many	TRBV20-1	TRBD2	TRBJ2-1	CSARGLAGGIAYNEQFF	TGCAGTGCTAGGGGACTAGCGGGAGGTATCGCCTACAATGAGCAGTTCTTC
.	TRBV6-6	.	TRBJ2-5	CASSYRDGETQYF	TGTGCCAGCAGTTACCGGGACGGTGAGACCCAGTACTTC
medium-sized	TRBV6-5	TRBD1	TRBJ2-7	CASSLVRDRGYEQYF	TGTGCCAGCAGCCTTGTCCGGGACAGAGGATACGAGCAGTACTTC
many	TRBV5-1	.	TRBJ2-5	CASSAAGHTIQETQYF	TGCGCCAGCAGCGCGGCGGGGCATACCATCCAAGAGACCCAGTACTTC